These 32 T cell receptor beta chains originate from one sample sequenced in a study of brain metastases from non-small cell lung cancer. Clones were read by immunoSEQ multiplex PCR, and TCRdb kept only the in-frame ones, dropping some. The data contain thousands of clones, about 82% of them seen just once; the ten biggest clones take up roughly 4%. The sample comprised primary lung tumor tissue. The receptors were gathered from a donor aged 40 or older with non-small cell lung cancer.

The chain joins TRBV7-2 to TRBJ2-3, with 11 bases matching TRBD2. The CDR3 has 16 amino acids. J lost 7 bases, V lost 1 base, and 7 bases had no gene match. Per the germline V gene, CDR1 is SGHTA and CDR2 is FQGNSA. Here the CDR3 reads CASSLVTSGGTNTQYF. As DNA, the CDR3 is TGTGCCAGCAGCTTAGTTACTAGCGGGGGAACGAATACGCAGTATTTT.

V is TRBV29-1 and J is TRBJ1-1; no reliable D call. V was clipped by 2 bases and J by 4 bases, with 17 bases between them. CDR1 and CDR2 (germline): SQVTM, ANQGSEA. The CDR3 is 15 residues long. As DNA, the CDR3 is TGCAGCGTTGAATACCCCGGCAACGGCTTCACTGAAGCTTTCTTT. As protein: CSVEYPGNGFTEAFF.

The gene calls are TRBV10-3 and TRBJ2-2, with 9 bases lining up with TRBD1. The CDR3 runs 16 residues. Looked up from germline, CDR1 is ENHRY and CDR2 is SYGVKD. V was pared by 0 bases and J by 4 bases, with 3 bases of the junction left unmatched. The CDR3 region is CAISESNRGLTGELFF. CDR3 coding DNA: TGTGCCATCAGTGAGTCGAACAGGGGGCTCACCGGGGAGCTGTTTTTT.

The chain carries TRBV9 and TRBJ1-3; possible D gene TRBD1, 5 bases. Germline loops: CDR1 SGDLS, CDR2 YYNGEE. The CDR3 spans 15 residues. Between the trimmed V and J ends, which lost 5 bases and 4 bases, there was a span of 16 bases. CDR3 nucleotide sequence: TGTGCCAGCAGTTACTATTCGGGGCCCGGAAACACCATATATTTT. It encodes CASSYYSGPGNTIYF. Together with reference TRBV9 and TRBJ1-3, the CDR3 gives the full variable domain: DSGVTQTPKHLITATGQRVTLRCSPRSGDLSVYWYQQSLDQGLQFLIQYYNGEERAKGNILERFSAQQFPDLHSELNLSSLELGDSALYFCASSYYSGPGNTIYFGEGSWLTVV.

The chain recombines TRBV19 with TRBJ2-7; 8 nucleotides line up with TRBD1. Per the germline V gene, CDR1 is LNHDA and CDR2 is SQIVND (reference sequence). The ends lost 9 bases at V and 5 bases at J; junction bases unmatched: 15. The CDR3 runs 15 residues. The CDR3 nucleotides are TGTGCCAGCTCCGGACAGGGAAAGGGAGAAGACGAGCAGTACTTC. This translates into CASSGQGKGEDEQYF. Full variable domain (remainder filled in from reference TRBV19 and TRBJ2-7): DGGITQSPKYLFRKEGQNVTLSCEQNLNHDAMYWYRQDPGQGLRLIYYSQIVNDFQKGDIAEGYSVSREKKESFPLTVTSAQKNPTAFYLCASSGQGKGEDEQYFGPGTRLTVT.

CDR3 DNA sequence: TGTGCCAGCAGCGAAAACGGGGTAGGGGAGCAGTACTTC. It is translated as CASSENGVGEQYF. V usage is TRBV3-1 (or the pseudogene TRBV3-2) and J usage is TRBJ2-7; maybe TRBD2 (5 bases). Germline-derived CDR1 and CDR2 are LGHDT and YNNKEL (reference sequence). V lost 5 bases, J lost 7 bases, and 15 bases lay in between. This CDR3 contains 13 residues.

The chain uses TRBV5-1 and TRBJ1-2, with 10 positions matching TRBD1. The CDR3 has 14 amino acids. V lost 0 bases and J lost 8; bases outside the gene matches: 4. Germline V lookup: CDR1 SGHRS, CDR2 YFSETQ. CDR3 sequence: CASSLVGQGSGYTF. The CDR3 nucleotides are TGCGCCAGCAGCTTGGTGGGACAGGGGAGCGGCTACACCTTC.

This clone was counted only a few times. This chain joins TRBV7-2 and TRBJ2-7, with D tentatively TRBD1 or TRBD2 (5 bases each). Germline V CDR1 and CDR2: SGHTA, FQGNSA. The V end was cut by 4 bases, the J end by 6 bases, with 13 bases between. This CDR3 has 13 residues. CDR3 sequence reads: CASSSGQQTEQYF. As DNA, the CDR3 is TGTGCCAGCAGCTCGGGGCAGCAGACCGAGCAGTACTTC. Looking up the rest from reference TRBV7-2 and TRBJ2-7 gives the full variable domain: GAGVSQSPSNKVTEKGKDVELRCDPISGHTALYWYRQSLGQGLEFLIYFQGNSAPDKSGLPSDRFSAERTGGSVSTLTIQRTQQEDSAVYLCASSSGQQTEQYFGPGTRLTVT.

This clone has just a few counts. The chain joins TRBV12-3 or TRBV12-4 to TRBJ2-2, with no clear D. CDR3 size: 13 residues. V shed 1 base and J shed 3 bases, with 3 bases lying between them. The CDR3 coding sequence is TGTGCCAGCAGTTTAGTCGACACCGGGGAGCTGTTTTTT. Amino acids: CASSLVDTGELFF.

This chain joins TRBV5-1 and TRBJ2-1; D might be TRBD2 (6 bases). Germline V lookup: CDR1 SGHRS, CDR2 YFSETQ. The CDR3 totals 17 residues. Trimming stripped 5 bases from V and 0 bases from J, with 18 bases between. CDR3 sequence reads: CASRWLASSSSYNEQFF. CDR3 nucleotide sequence: TGCGCCAGCAGGTGGCTAGCGTCCTCCAGCTCCTACAATGAGCAGTTCTTC. The full variable domain, rest sourced from reference TRBV5-1 and TRBJ2-1, is KAGVTQTPRYLIKTRGQQVTLSCSPISGHRSVSWYQQTPGQGLQFLFEYFSETQRNKGNFPGRFSGRQFSNSRSEMNVSTLELGDSALYLCASRWLASSSSYNEQFFGPGTRLTVL.

This clone was counted a few times. CDR3 in DNA: TGTGCCAGCAGCTATGCTGGAAACACCATATATTTT. This codes for CASSYAGNTIYF. The chain is built from TRBV6-6 and TRBJ1-3, with unresolved D. CDR1 is MNHNY, CDR2 SVGAGI, per germline (reference sequence). The CDR3 extends over 12 amino acids. V was trimmed by 6 bases and J by 2 bases, leaving 5 bases between them.

This clone was counted once. The chain couples TRBV6-1 to TRBJ1-2, with D unresolved. Germline V gene sequence: CDR1 MNHNS, CDR2 SASEGT. The CDR3 has 14 residues. V was trimmed by 2 bases and J by 8 bases, leaving 15 bases between them. The CDR3 is CASSELGQLRGYTF. The CDR3, as DNA: TGTGCCAGCAGTGAACTCGGCCAACTACGGGGCTACACCTTC.

This clone showed up just a few times. The chain recombines TRBV28 with TRBJ1-5, with 9 positions matching TRBD1. V lost 0 bases, J lost 2 bases, and 2 bases stayed unmatched. The CDR3 sequence is 16 residues long. Germline-derived CDR1 and CDR2 are MDHEN and SYDVKM. In DNA, the CDR3 is TGTGCCAGCAGTTTATGGGACAGGGGTGGCAATCAGCCCCAGCATTTT. This translates into CASSLWDRGGNQPQHF.

The rearrangement uses TRBV5-1 and TRBJ1-2; D is unresolved. The CDR3 is 13 residues long. Germline V gene data show CDR1 as SGHRS and CDR2 as YFSETQ. V shed 0 bases and J shed 4 bases, with 7 bases lying between them. As DNA, the CDR3 is TGCGCCAGCAGCTTGGTGACATCCTATGGCTACACCTTC. It is translated as CASSLVTSYGYTF.

As DNA, the CDR3 is TGTGCCAGTAGTGTCAGGGGCAAAGCTTTCTTT. Translation: CASSVRGKAFF. The gene calls are TRBV19 and TRBJ1-1, with D tentatively TRBD1 (6 bases). Germline V gives CDR1 LNHDA, CDR2 SQIVND (reference sequence). V lost 5 bases and J lost 9, with 10 bases in between. The CDR3 consists of 11 residues.

The V and J genes are TRBV5-1 and TRBJ1-2; weak D call: TRBD1 (5 bases). V was trimmed by 5 bases and J by 1 base, leaving 9 bases between them. The CDR3 extends over 13 amino acids. Germline V CDR1 and CDR2: SGHRS, YFSETQ. The DNA of the CDR3 is TGCGCCAGCAGGGGGACGGATAACTATGGCTACACCTTC. Residues: CASRGTDNYGYTF.

On this clone: A junction boundary mismatches the germline segment, possibly from a read error. Other DNA sequences in the same sample also yield this CDR3. The chain joins TRBV6-5 to TRBJ1-2; D gene ambiguous. The CDR3 length is 16 residues. Germline V lookup: CDR1 MNHEY, CDR2 SVGAGI. CDR3 in amino acids: CASSYSADNPTNGYTF. Written as DNA, the CDR3 is TGTGCCAGTAGTTATTCGGCCGACAACCCCACTAATGGCTACACCTTC.

The rearrangement uses TRBV6-6 and TRBJ2-7; D is possibly TRBD2 (5 bases). Trimming removed 6 bases from V and 5 bases from J, with 20 bases in between. The CDR3 is made up of 15 amino acids. CDR1 and CDR2 (germline): MNHNY, SVGAGI (reference sequence). Written as DNA, the CDR3 is TGTGCCAGCAGCCGCGCCAGCGCCGGGGATAACGAGCAGTACTTC. It translates to CASSRASAGDNEQYF.

The rearrangement uses TRBV9 and TRBJ2-1; D possibly corresponds to TRBD2 (5 bases). With 4 bases removed from V and 5 bases from J, the gap between germline ends came to 13 bases. The CDR3 consists of 14 residues. Germline V gives CDR1 SGDLS, CDR2 YYNGEE. Here the CDR3 reads CASSFLTTDNEQFF. The CDR3 DNA reads TGTGCCAGCAGCTTCCTGACTACCGACAATGAGCAGTTCTTC.

This chain links TRBV7-3 with TRBJ2-3; 9 nucleotides match TRBD2. The CDR3 totals 14 residues. The germline gives CDR1 SGHTA, CDR2 FQGTGA. After removal of 4 bases from V and 3 bases from J, the junction contained 2 bases not matched to a gene. The CDR3 bases are TGTGCCAGCAGCTCGCGGGAGGGGACAGATACGCAGTATTTT. Encoded protein: CASSSREGTDTQYF. The full variable domain, in which reference TRBV7-3 and TRBJ2-3 provide the parts outside the CDR3, is GAGVSQTPSNKVTEKGKYVELRCDPISGHTALYWYRQSLGQGPEFLIYFQGTGAADDSGLPNDRFFAVRPEGSVSTLKIQRTERGDSAVYLCASSSREGTDTQYFGPGTRLTVL.

J is TRBJ1-5 and V is TRBV6-5; 7 bases fit TRBD1. This CDR3 contains 15 residues. Trimming at V came to 8 bases and at J to 5 bases, leaving 12 bases not matched to a gene. CDR1 is MNHEY, CDR2 SVGAGI, per germline. CDR3 nucleotide sequence: TGTGCCAGCGCTCGCCGTAGACAGGGAGATCAGCCCCAGCATTTT. Its translation: CASARRRQGDQPQHF.

The genes are TRBV2 and TRBJ1-1, with D perhaps TRBD1 (6 bases). The CDR3 loop spans 15 amino acids. V lost 6 bases to trimming and J lost 2 bases, with 16 bases between them. Germline values: CDR1 SNHLY, CDR2 FYNNEI. The CDR3 protein is CASSRDTSLNTEAFF. The CDR3 coding sequence is TGTGCCAGCAGCCGGGACACCTCTCTTAACACTGAAGCTTTCTTT.

V usage is TRBV30 and J usage is TRBJ2-1; a possible D gene is TRBD2 (5 bases). The CDR3 is 13 residues long. Germline CDR1 reads GTSNPN; CDR2 reads SVGIG (reference sequence). V lost 5 bases, J lost 10 bases, and 18 bases lay in between. Written as DNA, the CDR3 is TGTGCCTGGTTGGAAGGGCTAGCCGGCGAGCAGTTCTTC. Translating it yields CAWLEGLAGEQFF.

This rearrangement joins TRBV6-5 to TRBJ1-5, with 7 bases that match TRBD1. With V trimmed by 6 bases and J by 6 bases, 8 bases remained unmatched. The germline V gene encodes CDR1 MNHEY and CDR2 SVGAGI. This CDR3 has 14 amino acids. The CDR3 DNA is TGTGCCAGCAGCAGAACAGGGGAAGGTCAGCCCCAGCATTTT. It translates to CASSRTGEGQPQHF.

The chain has TRBV3-1 (or the pseudogene TRBV3-2) and TRBJ2-1; no firm D call. The CDR3 is 17 residues long. Germline V lookup: CDR1 LGHDT, CDR2 YNNKEL (reference sequence). V gave up 4 bases and J gave up 5 bases, with 21 bases separating them. The chain's CDR3 is CASSRTTELVRNNEQFF. The CDR3 nucleotides read TGTGCCAGCAGCCGGACCACCGAGCTGGTTCGTAACAATGAGCAGTTCTTC.

The V call is TRBV5-1, the J call TRBJ2-3; D is unresolved. This CDR3 has 14 residues. V dropped 0 bases and J dropped 0 bases, with 5 bases sitting between them. Germline CDR1 and CDR2: SGHRS and YFSETQ. The DNA for the CDR3 is TGCGCCAGCAGCTTGGTGCAGAGCACAGATACGCAGTATTTT. Its protein is CASSLVQSTDTQYF.

This clone was seen a few times. The chain links TRBV6-5 to TRBJ1-4; D ambiguous. This CDR3 comprises 13 residues. V was cut by 2 bases and J by 7 bases, with 8 bases left in between. The germline CDR1 and CDR2 sequences are MNHEY and SVGAGI. CDR3 protein: CASSYREGEKLFF. CDR3 in DNA: TGTGCCAGCAGTTACAGGGAGGGTGAAAAACTGTTTTTT.

This clone was observed once. V and J are TRBV5-4 and TRBJ1-2; 7 bases are a match to TRBD1. This CDR3 comprises 14 residues. The germline V gene encodes CDR1 SGHNT and CDR2 YYREEE (reference sequence). The V gene end was trimmed by 4 bases and the J gene end by 4 bases; junction bases not matched to a gene: 7. The CDR3 protein is CASSTRQGSYGYTF. CDR3 sequence (DNA): TGTGCCAGCAGCACCCGACAGGGCAGCTATGGCTACACCTTC.

This chain uses TRBV4-1 with TRBJ2-2; possible D gene TRBD1, 6 bases. Germline V CDR1 and CDR2: MGHRA, YSYEKL. V gave up 0 bases and J gave up 2 bases, with 10 bases separating them. The CDR3 loop spans 16 amino acids. The CDR3 reads CASSQDSRGNTGELFF. For the CDR3, the DNA is TGCGCCAGCAGCCAAGATTCCAGGGGAAACACCGGGGAGCTGTTTTTT.

In DNA, the CDR3 is TGTGCCAGCAGCTTGTCGGACAGGGCCTACGAGCAGTACTTC. Protein: CASSLSDRAYEQYF. The V and J genes are TRBV11-3 and TRBJ2-7, with TRBD1 matching over 8 bases. This CDR3 contains 14 residues. With 3 bases clipped from V and 2 bases from J, the junction kept 3 bases outside the gene matches. Germline V lookup: CDR1 SGHNT, CDR2 YENEEA.

This clone showed up just a few times. V is TRBV9 and J is TRBJ1-2; TRBD1 might be the D (6 bases). Germline V CDR1 and CDR2: SGDLS, YYNGEE. Between the trimmed V and J ends, which lost 2 bases and 4 bases, there was a span of 12 bases. The length of the CDR3 is 14 residues. The CDR3 loop reads CASSVTTGSYGYTF. The DNA for the CDR3 is TGTGCCAGCAGCGTGACGACAGGCTCCTATGGCTACACCTTC.

The chain is built from TRBV5-1 and TRBJ1-1; the D gene is possibly TRBD1 (5 bases). The germline CDR1 and CDR2 sequences are SGHRS and YFSETQ. CDR3 length: 16 residues. Deletions cut 2 bases from V and 7 bases from J, with 21 bases between. The CDR3 sequence is CASSFRTLGQTNEAFF. The CDR3 DNA reads TGCGCCAGCAGCTTTCGAACACTCGGACAAACTAATGAAGCTTTCTTT.